The TCR beta chain under discussion was sequenced for a study of blood T cells in healthy people across ages (dated by TCRdb to 2014 to 2015). Concerning the study at large: In model experiments, template switching captured roughly one uniquely barcoded TCR beta cDNA molecule for every two T cells. The donors were divided into four age groups: young (average around 16 years), middle-aged (around 37), aged (around 67) and long-lived (82). To avoid experimental bias, donors of different ages were spread randomly across the sequencing lanes. Age-related changes in TCR beta repertoire diversity were measured in the study by deep sequencing normalized with unique cDNA molecular identifiers. Using the same blood draw, the study looked at two additional independent replicas of 1 million unique cDNA reads for two donors, one aged 18 to 30 and the other aged 80 or older. Study-wide conclusions, independent of this receptor: Compared with the aged group, the long-lived group had more naive CD4+ T cells, fewer expanded clones and increased TCR diversity, suggesting age selection. Conclusive comparison of naive and antigen-experienced compartments was prevented by the profiling of bulk unsorted PBMCs. The CMV infection status of donors was not known, potentially confounding age-related changes in expanded clonotypes. As age increased, observed TCR beta diversity per million T cells dropped in a roughly linear way, and a significant reduction was already evident by age roughly 36. A strong correlation was found between observed TCR beta diversity and the percentage of naive T cells measured by flow cytometry. Estimates of total diversity based on one million sequenced T cells were regarded as lower bounds and as underestimates.

Donors were 30 to 45 systemically healthy Caucasian individuals from Russia aged roughly 6 to 100 years. Ten milliliters of peripheral blood were drawn from each donor into EDTA-treated Vacutainer tubes. PBMCs were isolated by Ficoll-Paque density-gradient centrifugation, with at least 6 million obtained per sample. Total RNA, at least 6 micrograms per sample, was extracted from PBMCs with Trizol reagent. Naive CD45RAhigh/CD27high T cell percentages were measured by flow cytometry on a PBMC aliquot from every donor. The library was produced with 5' RACE. The sequencer listed for this sample is Illumina HiSeq 2500. A second roughly 7 to 12 cycle PCR used a sample-barcoded 5' primer and a J-beta primer mix. A unique molecular identifier was introduced onto each TCR beta cDNA molecule by a template-switch 5' adaptor carrying 12 random nucleotides. Each sample yielded at least 2.5 million CDR3-containing paired-end reads. The Mint cDNA synthesis kit, primed by a TRBC-specific oligonucleotide, was used to synthesize first-strand cDNA from all RNA. After uracil-DNA glycosylase treatment, a first 18-cycle PCR used universal primers M1SS and BC2_uni_R on all cDNA. As for the authors' bioinformatics: Normalization of each sample was performed by random selection of 1 million high-quality reads, each carrying a distinct molecular identifier. Reads with shared molecular identifiers were discarded instead of being binned into consensus sequences. MiTCR, with a Q25 quality threshold and the strictest error-elimination algorithm, was used for CDR3 identification, clonotype clustering and error correction. A nonparametric unseen species model with Euler transformation was used to estimate lower-bound total TCR beta diversity. Using fastp at Q25 and MiXCR, TCRdb reprocessed the public reads and kept productive beta chains. One record per CDR3 amino acid sequence lists the most common genes and DNA. TCRdb, not the authors, supplied the V and J calls. A total of about 1.8 million distinct CDR3 sequences appear in this sample, 49% of them only once. The ten largest clonotypes hold approximately 2.1% of the sample.

Comment on this clonotype: Its antigen is unknown. Base qualities are not provided; no much larger clone lies one nucleotide away.

Deletion took 0 bases off V and 5 bases off J, with a span of 12 bases between the germline ends. CDR1 and CDR2 (SGHRS, YFSETQ) derive from the germline V gene. The CDR3 runs 14 residues from the cysteine to the phenylalanine. Only the CDR3 part of the read is kept: 42 bases, read in frame from the first base. The TCR sequence derives from a woman aged 40 to 49 in good health. The sequencing sample was made of blood. The rearranged chain carries TRBV5-1 and TRBJ2-7; TRBD1 might be the D gene, on 6 matching bases. Here is the DNA: TGCGCCAGCAGCTTGGAACAGGGAATCCACGAGCAGTACTTC. This is translated as CASSLEQGIHEQYF.